Listed below are T cell receptor beta chains from one sample, sequenced in a study of blood T cells in healthy people across ages. TCRdb independently ran MiXCR on the 5' RACE reads; one entry per CDR3 protein. The sample lists 1,100,000 or so distinct CDR3 sequences, around 45% seen once, with under 20% in the top ten. Input material: blood. The receptor source for this set is a woman aged 55-70 years in good health. Both conserved end residues are part of each CDR3. D genes are given only for firm matches. A clone size is listed for some rows: how often the clone was seen (once, few, many), or a class if it is expanded.

clone_size	v_call	j_call	d_call	cdr3_nt	cdr3_aa
-	TRBV5-1	TRBJ2-1	TRBD1	TGCGCCAGCAGCTTGGGGACAGGCCGTTCCAAGGAGCAGTTCTTC	CASSLGTGRSKEQFF
-	TRBV12-3/TRBV12-4	TRBJ2-5	TRBD2	TGTGCCAGCAGTTTAGGATTGAGACTAGCGGGACAAGAGACCCAGTACTTC	CASSLGLRLAGQETQYF
-	TRBV5-1	TRBJ1-6	-	TGCGCCAGCAAATTGTCCGAGGGGTTGTCACCCCTCCACTTT	CASKLSEGLSPLHF
many	TRBV29-1	TRBJ2-1	TRBD2	TGCAGCGTTGGGACTAGCGGGAGCCTTACCGCCGGGGCGTTCTTC	CSVGTSGSLTAGAFF
-	TRBV28	TRBJ2-7	-	TGTGCCATTCAGAACCCCATGGGGGAGCAGTACTTC	CAIQNPMGEQYF
once	TRBV10-3	TRBJ2-7	TRBD2	TGTGCCATCAGTGAGTTATCGACTAGCGGGAGGATTGCGGGGGTGAATGAGCAGTACTTC	CAISELSTSGRIAGVNEQYF
-	TRBV27	TRBJ1-4	-	TGTGCCAGCAGTTTGTCAAGCTATAATGAAAAACTGTTTTTT	CASSLSSYNEKLFF
-	TRBV30	TRBJ2-1	-	TGTGCCTGGAGTGTACCCCCGTTCTTC	CAWSVPPFF
-	TRBV20-1	TRBJ2-7	-	TGCAGTGCTAGACTGACAGGCCTCGACGAGCAGTACTTC	CSARLTGLDEQYF
-	TRBV10-2	TRBJ2-3	-	TGCGCCAGCGGCCTGAGGGGGGATACGCAGTATTTT	CASGLRGDTQYF
-	TRBV3-1	TRBJ2-3	TRBD2	TGTGCCTCGGGGACTAGCGGGAGCCTTAATACGCAGTATTTT	CASGTSGSLNTQYF
few	TRBV25-1	TRBJ1-2	TRBD1	TGTGCCAGCAGGGGGACAGGGGCCCTGGGGGGCTACACCTTC	CASRGTGALGGYTF
once	TRBV30	TRBJ2-7	-	TGTGCCTGGGCCTTCTCTAGCTCCTACGAGCAGTACTTC	CAWAFSSSYEQYF
-	TRBV2	TRBJ1-5	-	TGTGCCAGCAGTGAAGCGCTACCGGGATCGATTAAGCATTTT	CASSEALPGSIKHF
-	TRBV29-1	TRBJ1-1	-	TGCAGCGTTGAAGAGAGGCAGGGGACTGAAGCTTTCTTT	CSVEERQGTEAFF
-	TRBV27	TRBJ2-3	TRBD2	TGTGCCAGCAGTTCCCATAGCGGGTCTAGCACAGATACGCAGTATTTT	CASSSHSGSSTDTQYF
-	TRBV20-1	TRBJ2-5	-	TGCAGTGCACTCTCGGGATCTCGGGAGCAGTACTTC	CSALSGSREQYF
many	TRBV20-1	TRBJ2-4	-	TGCAGTGCTTCCCAGGGAGGGGGAAAAAACATTCAGTACTTC	CSASQGGGKNIQYF
-	TRBV20-1	TRBJ2-5	-	TGCAGTGCTAGAGTACTAGCTGCCGAGACCCAGTACTTC	CSARVLAAETQYF
-	TRBV5-1	TRBJ2-7	TRBD2	TGCGCCAGCAGCTTGAGCGGGAGTCACCCCTACGAGCAGTACTTC	CASSLSGSHPYEQYF
-	TRBV6-2/TRBV6-3	TRBJ2-2	TRBD1	TGTGCCAGCAGTTACTCTAGGACAGGGGGCACCGGGGAGCTGTTTTTT	CASSYSRTGGTGELFF
-	TRBV29-1	TRBJ2-5	TRBD1	TGCAGCGTTCCGGGACAGGCGTTGTGGGCCCAGTACTTC	CSVPGQALWAQYF
-	TRBV10-3	TRBJ2-1	-	TGTGCCATCAGTGAGCGAGGGCCCCACAATGAGCAGTTCTTC	CAISERGPHNEQFF
once	TRBV4-2	TRBJ1-2	-	TGTGCCAGCAGCCAAGATGAGGGAGTAGGGGCCGTTGAGGACTATGGCTACACCTTC	CASSQDEGVGAVEDYGYTF
-	TRBV5-1	TRBJ2-3	TRBD2	TGCGCCCGCAGCGGGAGGGCAGAATCGTTCGGTACGCGGTATTTT	CARSGRAESFGTRYF
few	TRBV11-2	TRBJ2-7	TRBD1	TGTGCCACCCAGCTGACAGGGGGCTGGGAGCAGTACTTC	CATQLTGGWEQYF
-	TRBV7-9	TRBJ2-5	TRBD2	TGTGCCAGCAGCCAGACCGGGACTAGCGGGAGAGAGACCCAGTACTTC	CASSQTGTSGRETQYF
-	TRBV12-3/TRBV12-4	TRBJ2-1	TRBD2	TGTGCCAGCAGTCCAAGGTCGACCGGGACTAGGAGAAATGAGCAGTTCTTC	CASSPRSTGTRRNEQFF
-	TRBV28	TRBJ2-3	TRBD2	TGTGCCAGCAGTTTATCGACTAGCGGGGTGGATACGCAGTATTTT	CASSLSTSGVDTQYF
-	TRBV29-1	TRBJ2-5	-	TGCAGCGCCCAGGGGACGGGCCATGGGCTCAATGAGCAGTACTTC	CSAQGTGHGLNEQYF
-	TRBV20-1	TRBJ2-5	TRBD2	TGCAGTGCCACTCGAGGACATAGCGGGATTACGGAAGAGACCCAGTACTTC	CSATRGHSGITEETQYF
-	TRBV3-1	TRBJ2-1	-	TGTGCCAGCAGCCTCCGCAGGGTCGGCAATGAGCAGTTCTTC	CASSLRRVGNEQFF
-	TRBV20-1	TRBJ2-7	-	TGCAGTGCTAGCCGACGGCGGGTCGCCTACGAGCAGTACTTC	CSASRRRVAYEQYF
once	TRBV12-3/TRBV12-4	TRBJ1-2	-	TGTGCCAGCAGCCCCGGGCGGGAAGCACCTAACTATGGCTACACCTTC	CASSPGREAPNYGYTF
-	TRBV25-1	TRBJ2-1	-	TGTGCCAGCAGTAAACCGGGACTTCGCTCCTACAATGAGCAGTTCTTC	CASSKPGLRSYNEQFF
few	TRBV5-1	TRBJ2-1	-	TGCGCCAGCAGCTTGCAATCCGGGACCACCGTCAATGAGCAGTTCTTC	CASSLQSGTTVNEQFF
many	TRBV10-3	TRBJ2-3	-	TGTGCCATCAGTGTTAGCGGAAGCACAGATACGCAGTATTTT	CAISVSGSTDTQYF
once	TRBV7-3	TRBJ1-1	-	TGTGCCAGCAGCTTAATGGGAGACACTGAAGCTTTCTTT	CASSLMGDTEAFF
few	TRBV20-1	TRBJ2-3	-	TGCAGTGCGATCCTTTTAATAGCTGGCACAGATACGCAGTATTTT	CSAILLIAGTDTQYF
-	TRBV2	TRBJ2-3	TRBD2	TGTGCCGGATCAGCGGGGTTCACAGATACGCAGTATTTT	CAGSAGFTDTQYF
-	TRBV5-1	TRBJ2-4	-	TGCGCCAGCAGCTTGGAGCAGGGCGGCAAAAACATTCAGTACTTC	CASSLEQGGKNIQYF
-	TRBV4-2	TRBJ2-7	TRBD1	TGTGCCAGCAGCCAAGCGGGGACAGGGGAGAGGGTAGATCTCTCCTACGAGCAGTACTTC	CASSQAGTGERVDLSYEQYF
few	TRBV10-3	TRBJ2-7	TRBD2	TGTGCCATCAGTGAGAGTAGCGGGGGAACCTACGAGCAGTACTTC	CAISESSGGTYEQYF
-	TRBV3-1	TRBJ2-1	TRBD2	TGTGCCAGCAGAAACAGCGGGAGGGCCGTTGATGAGCAGTTCTTC	CASRNSGRAVDEQFF
-	TRBV7-8	TRBJ2-7	TRBD2	TGTGCCAGCAGCTTAGTGGCGGCGGTAGCGGGAGACCACGAGCAGTACTTC	CASSLVAAVAGDHEQYF
-	TRBV20-1	TRBJ2-5	-	TGCAGTGCTAGAGACCAAGGCGGCCTTACGGTAGGCCAAGAGACCCAGTACTTC	CSARDQGGLTVGQETQYF
-	TRBV20-1	TRBJ1-2	-	TGCAGTGCTAGAGAGGCCTCCTTCCCGCATGGCTACACCTTC	CSAREASFPHGYTF
-	TRBV7-9	TRBJ2-4	TRBD2	TGTGCCAGCAGCTCTAGCGGGATTGGACAAAACATTCAGTACTTC	CASSSSGIGQNIQYF
few	TRBV29-1	TRBJ1-5	-	TGCAGCGTTGAAGCGCCCTCAGGAACCCAGCATTTT	CSVEAPSGTQHF
few	TRBV6-5	TRBJ2-5	-	TGTGCCAGCAGTGCCCCATACAGGGATGAGACCCAGTACTTC	CASSAPYRDETQYF
few	TRBV20-1	TRBJ2-7	TRBD2	TGCAGTGCTACCCCCTCTAGCGGGCTTACCTACGAGCAGTACTTC	CSATPSSGLTYEQYF
few	TRBV6-6	TRBJ2-1	-	TGTGCCAGCAGTTACCCGCATAGCGGACTGGGATTCAATGAGCAGTTCTTC	CASSYPHSGLGFNEQFF